These 18 T cell receptor beta chains were all obtained from the same sample, sequenced in a study of cytomegalovirus exposure and HLA in healthy donors. 13 Jbeta primers and 60 Vbeta primers were used for the PCR. TCRdb keeps only in-frame clones here, not all; method: immunoSEQ multiplex PCR. The table shows about 200,000 clones, with 70% to 85% occurring only once. Source material: PBMCs. Receptor source: a boy aged 2-15 years in good health and CMV-seronegative.

This rearrangement joins TRBV2 to TRBJ2-7; 7 bases fit TRBD2. The germline gives CDR1 SNHLY, CDR2 FYNNEI. V trimming: 1 base; J trimming: 4 bases; junction bases outside the gene matches: 10. CDR3 size: 16 residues. The CDR3 loop is CASSEGLLASKYEQYF. DNA for the CDR3: TGTGCCAGCAGTGAAGGTTTACTAGCGTCTAAGTACGAGCAGTACTTC.

This clone was picked up a small number of times. The V call is TRBV6-6, the J call TRBJ1-3, with 7 bases lining up with TRBD1. V was pared by 0 bases and J by 4 bases, with 3 bases of the junction left unmatched. The CDR3 is 15 residues long. Germline CDR1 is MNHNY and CDR2 is SVGAGI (reference sequence). CDR3 nucleotides: TGTGCCAGCAGTTACTCTCCAGGGGGAGGAAACACCATATATTTT. Translating it yields CASSYSPGGGNTIYF.

The chain couples TRBV5-6 to TRBJ2-7; 9 nucleotides match TRBD2. The CDR3 spans 17 residues. Per the germline V gene, CDR1 is SGHDT and CDR2 is YYEEEE. V lost 0 bases, J lost 2 bases, and 9 bases stayed unmatched. In DNA, the CDR3 is TGTGCCAGCAGCTTGGCCGGGAGCGGGGGGACGACCTACGAGCAGTACTTC. Residues: CASSLAGSGGTTYEQYF.

The chain has TRBV2 and TRBJ2-5; no firm D call. With 2 bases removed from V and 5 bases from J, the gap between germline ends came to 6 bases. Per germline, CDR1 SNHLY and CDR2 FYNNEI. CDR3 length equals 12 residues. The CDR3 is CASSEWAETQYF. CDR3 DNA: TGTGCCAGCAGTGAATGGGCGGAGACCCAGTACTTC.

The CDR3: CASSLGQGAGQPQHF. CDR3 DNA sequence: TGTGCCAGCAGTTTAGGGCAGGGGGCAGGTCAGCCCCAGCATTTT. V and J are TRBV27 and TRBJ1-5; TRBD1 agrees at 8 bases. The CDR3 length is 15 residues. Germline lookup yields CDR1 MNHEY and CDR2 SMNVEV (reference sequence). Trimming at V came to 2 bases and at J to 6 bases, leaving 6 bases not matched to a gene.

This CDR3 reads CASSAEGVRSPLHF. CDR3 sequence (DNA): TGTGCCAGCAGCGCCGAGGGGGTACGTTCACCCCTCCACTTT. The genes are TRBV9 and TRBJ1-6; perhaps TRBD1 as D (6 bases). This CDR3 spans 14 amino acids. CDR1 is SGDLS, CDR2 YYNGEE, per germline. V was shortened by 3 bases and J by 9 bases, with 13 bases between the two germline ends.

The chain employs TRBV7-3 and TRBJ2-3, with no clear D. Germline values: CDR1 SGHTA, CDR2 FQGTGA. The CDR3 extends over 14 amino acids. The ends were cut back, 4 bases at V and 8 bases at J, with 16 bases in the middle. Here the CDR3 reads CASSSSSLSGTQYF. CDR3 sequence (DNA): TGTGCCAGCAGCTCCTCGAGTCTCTCGGGTACGCAGTATTTT. The complete variable domain, with remaining parts taken from reference TRBV7-3 and TRBJ2-3, reads GAGVSQTPSNKVTEKGKYVELRCDPISGHTALYWYRQSLGQGPEFLIYFQGTGAADDSGLPNDRFFAVRPEGSVSTLKIQRTERGDSAVYLCASSSSSLSGTQYFGPGTRLTVL.

The gene calls are TRBV6-5 and TRBJ1-1; a weak D match, TRBD1 (6 bases). Germline loops: CDR1 MNHEY, CDR2 SVGAGI. There are 12 residues in the CDR3. Deletions cut 5 bases from V and 10 bases from J, with 14 bases between. The CDR3 protein is CASSRRAGVAFF. The CDR3 nucleotides read TGTGCCAGCAGTCGGCGGGCAGGGGTAGCTTTCTTT.

This sequence joins TRBV6-5 and TRBJ1-1; 9 nucleotides match TRBD1. The CDR3 is 15 residues long. Germline loops: CDR1 MNHEY, CDR2 SVGAGI. V was clipped by 2 bases and J by 5 bases; unmatched bases: 6. Here the CDR3 reads CASSYPTGGGTEAFF. The CDR3 bases are TGTGCCAGCAGTTACCCGACAGGGGGGGGAACTGAAGCTTTCTTT.

The rearrangement links TRBV6-5 to TRBJ2-7, with TRBD1 matching 8 bases. The CDR3 extends over 13 amino acids. With V trimmed by 8 bases and J by 2 bases, 5 bases remained unmatched. Germline V lookup: CDR1 MNHEY, CDR2 SVGAGI. In DNA, the CDR3 is TGTGCCAGCCAACGGACAGGGACCTACGAGCAGTACTTC. Protein product: CASQRTGTYEQYF.

The chain recombines TRBV5-1 with TRBJ1-4, with D possibly being TRBD1 (6 bases). V dropped 3 bases and J dropped 7 bases, with 13 bases sitting between them. This CDR3 region has 14 residues. In germline, CDR1 is SGHRS, CDR2 YFSETQ. For the CDR3, the DNA is TGCGCCAGCAGCTCAGGGGTTATGGGTGAAAAACTGTTTTTT. Its protein product is CASSSGVMGEKLFF.

The chain joins TRBV7-2 to TRBJ2-7; tentative D call: TRBD2 (5 bases). The germline V gene has CDR1 SGHTA and CDR2 FQGNSA. This CDR3 has 14 residues. The germline V and J ends were trimmed by 3 bases and 3 bases, with 12 bases remaining between them. The CDR3 nucleotides are TGTGCCAGCAGCTTTGCCGGACTCCGCTACGAGCAGTACTTC. Amino acids: CASSFAGLRYEQYF.

The sample holds one count of this clone. The V gene is TRBV18, the J gene TRBJ1-2; 8 bases fit TRBD1. The CDR3 has 15 residues. The ends lost 3 bases at V and 8 bases at J; junction bases unmatched: 11. The germline CDR1 and CDR2 sequences are KGHSH and LQKENI. CDR3 residues: CASSPTTMTGVGYTF. CDR3 DNA: TGTGCCAGCTCACCGACCACTATGACAGGGGTGGGCTACACCTTC.

As to this clone: At one of its ends the junction is not consistent with the germline gene, which may arise from a read error. The chain joins TRBV7-6 to TRBJ2-1, with D uncertain. The CDR3 covers 13 residues. CDR1 and CDR2 (germline): SGHVS, FNYEAQ. CDR3 DNA sequence: TGTGCCAACAGCTCGACTGCCTACAATGAGCAGTTCTTC. The encoded protein is CANSSTAYNEQFF.

The CDR3 loop is CASSPRAGANVLTF. For the CDR3, the DNA is TGTGCCAGCAGCCCCCGTGCTGGGGCCAACGTCCTGACTTTC. This rearrangement joins TRBV14 to TRBJ2-6, with no clear D. This CDR3 contains 14 residues. The V gene lost 4 bases and the J gene lost 2 bases, with 6 bases spanning the gap. Germline V lookup: CDR1 SGHDN, CDR2 FVKESK.

This clone has a single count. The V call is TRBV19, the J call TRBJ1-2; no clear D gene. The germline V gene encodes CDR1 LNHDA and CDR2 SQIVND (reference sequence). V lost 0 bases to trimming and J lost 2 bases, with 10 bases between them. The CDR3 is 15 amino acids. The CDR3, as DNA: TGTGCCAGTAGTATAGACCCGGGAGCAAACTATGGCTACACCTTC. Its protein is CASSIDPGANYGYTF.

This clone was recorded a few times. The rearrangement uses TRBV11-2 and TRBJ2-7, with D unresolved. The V and J ends lost 5 bases and 4 bases respectively, with 9 bases between them. Germline V CDR1 and CDR2: SGHAT, FQNNGV. The CDR3 extends over 12 amino acids. This CDR3 is CASSPVTYEQYF. DNA of the CDR3: TGTGCCAGCAGCCCAGTTACGTACGAGCAGTACTTC.

The genes are TRBV5-4 and TRBJ2-3, with D unresolved. The CDR3 loop spans 15 amino acids. V dropped 4 bases and J dropped 3 bases, with 15 bases sitting between them. The germline CDR1 and CDR2 sequences are SGHNT and YYREEE (reference sequence). CDR3 DNA: TGTGCCAGCAGCAGCTCAGCCTCGAGGACAGATACGCAGTATTTT. Residues: CASSSSASRTDTQYF. The full variable domain, its missing parts supplied by reference TRBV5-4 and TRBJ2-3, is ETGVTQSPTHLIKTRGQQVTLRCSSQSGHNTVSWYQQALGQGPQFIFQYYREEENGRGNFPPRFSGLQFPNYSSELNVNALELDDSALYLCASSSSASRTDTQYFGPGTRLTVL.